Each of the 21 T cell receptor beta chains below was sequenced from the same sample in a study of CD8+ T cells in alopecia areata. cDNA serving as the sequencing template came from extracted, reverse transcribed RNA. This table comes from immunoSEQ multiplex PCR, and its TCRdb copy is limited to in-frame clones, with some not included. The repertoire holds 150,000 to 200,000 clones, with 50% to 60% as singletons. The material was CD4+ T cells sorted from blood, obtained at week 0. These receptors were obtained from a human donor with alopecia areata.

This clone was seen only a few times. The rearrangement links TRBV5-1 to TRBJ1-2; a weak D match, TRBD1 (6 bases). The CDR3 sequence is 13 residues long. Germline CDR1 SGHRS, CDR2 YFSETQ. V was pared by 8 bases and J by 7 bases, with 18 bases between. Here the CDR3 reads CASRDTGYTGYTF. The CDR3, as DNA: TGCGCCAGTAGGGACACAGGATACACTGGCTACACCTTC.

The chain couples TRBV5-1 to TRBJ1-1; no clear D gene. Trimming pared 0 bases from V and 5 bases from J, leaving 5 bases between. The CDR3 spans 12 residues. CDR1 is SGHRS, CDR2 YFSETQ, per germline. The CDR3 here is CASSLVETEAFF. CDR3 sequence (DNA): TGCGCCAGCAGCTTGGTGGAAACTGAAGCTTTCTTT.

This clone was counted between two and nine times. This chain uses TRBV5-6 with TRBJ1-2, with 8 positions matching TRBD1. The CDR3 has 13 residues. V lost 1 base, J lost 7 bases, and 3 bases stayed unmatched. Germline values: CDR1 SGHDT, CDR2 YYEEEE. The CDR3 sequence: CASSLTTGAGYTF. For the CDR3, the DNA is TGTGCCAGCAGCTTGACGACAGGGGCTGGCTACACCTTC.

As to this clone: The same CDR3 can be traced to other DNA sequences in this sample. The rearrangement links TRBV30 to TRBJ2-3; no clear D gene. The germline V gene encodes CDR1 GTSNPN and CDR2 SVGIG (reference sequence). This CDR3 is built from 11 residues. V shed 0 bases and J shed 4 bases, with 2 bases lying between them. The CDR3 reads CAWSVSDTQYF. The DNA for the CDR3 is TGTGCCTGGAGTGTCTCAGATACGCAGTATTTT.

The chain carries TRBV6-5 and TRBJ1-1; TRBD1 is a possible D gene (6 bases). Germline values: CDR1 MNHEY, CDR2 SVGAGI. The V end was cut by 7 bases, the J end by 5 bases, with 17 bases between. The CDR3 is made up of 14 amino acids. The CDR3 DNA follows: TGTGCCAGCACCAACGACCAGGGGAGGACTGAAGCTTTCTTT. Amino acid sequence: CASTNDQGRTEAFF.

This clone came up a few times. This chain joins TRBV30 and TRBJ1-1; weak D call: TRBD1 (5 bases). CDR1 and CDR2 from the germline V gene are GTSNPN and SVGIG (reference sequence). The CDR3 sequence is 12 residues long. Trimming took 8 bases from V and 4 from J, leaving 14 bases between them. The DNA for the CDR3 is TGTGCCCGGGACCGGGGGGGCACTGAAGCTTTCTTT. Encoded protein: CARDRGGTEAFF.

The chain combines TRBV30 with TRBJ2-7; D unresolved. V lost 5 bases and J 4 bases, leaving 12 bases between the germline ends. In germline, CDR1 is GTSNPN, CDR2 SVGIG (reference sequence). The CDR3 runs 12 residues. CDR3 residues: CAWGSYSYEQYF. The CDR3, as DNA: TGTGCCTGGGGGTCCTACTCTTACGAGCAGTACTTC.

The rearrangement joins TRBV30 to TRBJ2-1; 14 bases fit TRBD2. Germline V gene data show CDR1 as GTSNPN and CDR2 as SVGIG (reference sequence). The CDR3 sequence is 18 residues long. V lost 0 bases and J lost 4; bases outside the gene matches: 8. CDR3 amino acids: CAWSVPSTSGGGYNEQFF. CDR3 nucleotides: TGTGCCTGGAGTGTCCCCTCGACTAGCGGGGGGGGATACAATGAGCAGTTCTTC.

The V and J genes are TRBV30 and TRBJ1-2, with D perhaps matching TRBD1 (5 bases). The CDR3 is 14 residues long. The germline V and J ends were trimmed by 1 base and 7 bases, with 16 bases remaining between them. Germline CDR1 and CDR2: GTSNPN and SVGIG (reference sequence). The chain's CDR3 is CAWSADRVARGYTF. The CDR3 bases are TGTGCCTGGAGTGCCGACAGAGTGGCTCGTGGCTACACCTTC.

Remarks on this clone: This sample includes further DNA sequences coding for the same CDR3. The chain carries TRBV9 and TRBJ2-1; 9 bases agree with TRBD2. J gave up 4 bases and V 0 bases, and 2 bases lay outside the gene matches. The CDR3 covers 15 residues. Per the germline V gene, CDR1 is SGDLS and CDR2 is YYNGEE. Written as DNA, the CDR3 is TGTGCCAGCAGCGTAGGAAGCGGGGGGTACAATGAGCAGTTCTTC. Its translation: CASSVGSGGYNEQFF.

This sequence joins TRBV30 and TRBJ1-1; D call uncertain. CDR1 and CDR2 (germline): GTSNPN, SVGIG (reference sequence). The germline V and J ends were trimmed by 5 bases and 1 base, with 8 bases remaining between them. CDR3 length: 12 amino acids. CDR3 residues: CAWRRRNTEAFF. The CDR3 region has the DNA TGTGCCTGGCGTAGGAGGAACACTGAAGCTTTCTTT.

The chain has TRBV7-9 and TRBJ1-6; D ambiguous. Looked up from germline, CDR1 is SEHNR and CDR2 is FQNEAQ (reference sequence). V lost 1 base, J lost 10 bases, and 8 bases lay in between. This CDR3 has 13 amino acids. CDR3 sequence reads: CASSLGGGSPLHF. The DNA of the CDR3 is TGTGCCAGCAGCTTAGGAGGCGGGTCACCCCTCCACTTT.

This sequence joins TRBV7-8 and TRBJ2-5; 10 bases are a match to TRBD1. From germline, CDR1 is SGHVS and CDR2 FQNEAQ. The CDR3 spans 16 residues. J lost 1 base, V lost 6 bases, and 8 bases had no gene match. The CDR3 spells CASRSGTGVIQETQYF. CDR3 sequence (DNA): TGTGCCAGCAGGAGCGGGACAGGGGTAATCCAAGAGACCCAGTACTTC.

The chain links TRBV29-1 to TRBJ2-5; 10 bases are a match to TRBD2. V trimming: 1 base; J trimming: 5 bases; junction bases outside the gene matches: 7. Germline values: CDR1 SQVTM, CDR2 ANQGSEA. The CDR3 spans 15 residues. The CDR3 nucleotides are TGCAGCGTTGAAGGTTTAGCGGGGGGATTTGAGACCCAGTACTTC. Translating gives CSVEGLAGGFETQYF. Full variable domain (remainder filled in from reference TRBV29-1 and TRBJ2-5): SAVISQKPSRDICQRGTSLTIQCQVDSQVTMMFWYRQQPGQSLTLIATANQGSEATYESGFVIDKFPISRPNLTFSTLTVSNMSPEDSSIYLCSVEGLAGGFETQYFGPGTRLLVL.

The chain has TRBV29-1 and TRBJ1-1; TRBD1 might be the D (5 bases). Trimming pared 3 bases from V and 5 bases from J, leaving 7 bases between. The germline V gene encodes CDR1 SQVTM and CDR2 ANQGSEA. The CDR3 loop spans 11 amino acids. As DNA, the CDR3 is TGCAGCGTTGACAGGGCGACTGAAGCTTTCTTT. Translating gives CSVDRATEAFF. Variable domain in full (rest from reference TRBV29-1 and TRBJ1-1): SAVISQKPSRDICQRGTSLTIQCQVDSQVTMMFWYRQQPGQSLTLIATANQGSEATYESGFVIDKFPISRPNLTFSTLTVSNMSPEDSSIYLCSVDRATEAFFGQGTRLTVV.

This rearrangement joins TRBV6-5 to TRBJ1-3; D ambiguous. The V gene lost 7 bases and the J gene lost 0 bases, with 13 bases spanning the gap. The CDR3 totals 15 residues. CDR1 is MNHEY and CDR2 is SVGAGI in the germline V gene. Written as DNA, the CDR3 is TGTGCCAGCAACTCCCAGGCTCACTCTGGAAACACCATATATTTT. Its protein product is CASNSQAHSGNTIYF.

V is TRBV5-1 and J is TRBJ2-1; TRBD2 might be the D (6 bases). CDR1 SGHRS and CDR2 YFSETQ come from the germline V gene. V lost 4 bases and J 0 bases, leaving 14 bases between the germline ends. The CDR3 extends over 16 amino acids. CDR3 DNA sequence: TGCGCCAGCAGCCCGACCGGGACTGCCTCCTACAATGAGCAGTTCTTC. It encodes CASSPTGTASYNEQFF.

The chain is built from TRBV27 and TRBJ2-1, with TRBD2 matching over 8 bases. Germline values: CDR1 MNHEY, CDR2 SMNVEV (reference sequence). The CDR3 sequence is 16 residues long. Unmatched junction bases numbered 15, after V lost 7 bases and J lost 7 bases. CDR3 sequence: CASTRTGGPRLNEQFF. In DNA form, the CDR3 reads TGTGCCAGCACCCGGACGGGGGGGCCTCGTCTAAATGAGCAGTTCTTC.

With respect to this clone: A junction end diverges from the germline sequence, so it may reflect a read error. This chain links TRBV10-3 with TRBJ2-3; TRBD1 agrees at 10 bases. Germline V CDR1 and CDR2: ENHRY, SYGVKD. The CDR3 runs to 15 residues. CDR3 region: CAISRQGASTDTQYF. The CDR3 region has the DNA TGTGCCATCAGTCGACAGGGGGCTAGCACAGATACGCAATATTTT.

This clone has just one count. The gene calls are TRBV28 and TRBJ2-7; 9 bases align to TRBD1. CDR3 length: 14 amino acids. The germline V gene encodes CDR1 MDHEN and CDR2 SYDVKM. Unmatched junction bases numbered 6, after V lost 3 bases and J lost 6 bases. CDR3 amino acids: CASSFWDRALEQYF. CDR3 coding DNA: TGTGCCAGCAGTTTCTGGGACAGGGCCCTCGAGCAGTACTTC.

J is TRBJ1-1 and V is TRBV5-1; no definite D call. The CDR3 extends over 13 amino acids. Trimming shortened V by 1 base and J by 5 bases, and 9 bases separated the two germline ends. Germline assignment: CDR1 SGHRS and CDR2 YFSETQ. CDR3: CASSLYPGTEAFF. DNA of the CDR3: TGCGCCAGCAGCTTGTACCCGGGGACTGAAGCTTTCTTT.